Included here is one T cell receptor beta chain sequence, with context. Its antigen is currently unknown. TCRdb processed the reads anew with MiXCR; each CDR3 protein has one entry. Of roughly 340,000 distinct CDR3 sequences listed, roughly 29% are singletons. These data are taken from a study of T cell repertoires in cytomegalovirus infection. The CDR3 length is 17 residues. CDR1 is SGHTA, CDR2 FQGTGA, per germline. V lost 1 base and J lost 1; bases outside the gene matches: 5. The chain combines TRBV7-3 with TRBJ2-3; TRBD2 matches 10 bases. Sequencing used cultured PBMCs, obtained from culture after CMV antigen stimulation. The TCR was taken from a human donor in good health (CMV status not recorded). Some clones in this sample may be carry-over from other donors' samples. CDR3 region: CASSLRPSGSGTDTQYF. In nucleotides, the CDR3 is TGTGCCAGCAGCTTAAGGCCTAGCGGGAGCGGCACAGATACGCAGTATTTT.